This T cell receptor beta chain comes out of a study of T cell repertoires in cytomegalovirus infection. Study-wide context: In public TCR beta signatures, there were indications of both CMV infection and matching HLA type.

In this sample, this clonotype turned up a few times. What it binds is unknown. Via MiXCR, TCRdb re-called the reads, giving one row per CDR3 protein. The sample includes around 450,000 distinct CDR3 sequences, approximately 33% of them seen just once. The CDR3 spans 12 residues. Germline lookup yields CDR1 ENHRY and CDR2 SYGVKD. V was shortened by 3 bases and J by 5 bases, with 7 bases between the two germline ends. Broader study findings: Adding up the frequency of public TCR beta families identified people who carried CMV plus the relevant HLA. Clonotype analysis showed dominance of the ex vivo response by HLA-C-restricted CMV-specific TCR beta clonotypes.

Sequenced input: PBMCs. V usage is TRBV10-3 and J usage is TRBJ1-1; D uncertain. The receptor was isolated from a human donor in good health (CMV status not recorded). Some clones in this sample may be carry-over from other donors' samples. CDR3 nucleotide sequence: TGTGCCATCAGTGAAGGGAGAACTGAAGCTTTCTTT. Encoded protein: CAISEGRTEAFF.